In its sample, the clone carrying this TCR beta chain was seen many times. TCR beta CDR3 regions were amplified from RNA transcripts. RT-PCR in the first round (using the HTBI primer set) targeted the TCR CDR3. From the multiplex PCR reads, TCRdb called clonotypes with MiXCR, one entry per CDR3 protein. The repertoire holds around 440,000 distinct CDR3 sequences, with 15% to 18% as singletons. The germline V and J ends were trimmed by 3 bases and 5 bases, with 11 bases remaining between them. CDR1 and CDR2 (germline): SGHAT, FQDESV (reference sequence). The CDR3 length is 13 residues. The data are from a study of T cells in Graves' hyperthyroidism and ophthalmopathy. Study context: Any treatment followed the collection of peripheral blood at initial diagnosis.

Investigators excluded patients with uncontrolled infection, other autoimmune disease, pregnancy or lactation. Sequenced input: blood. The rearrangement uses TRBV11-1 and TRBJ2-7; D gene uncertain. This receptor was taken from a woman under 30 with Graves' hyperthyroidism. For the CDR3, the DNA is TGTGCCAGCAGCTTCCAGACCCCGAACGAGCAGTACTTC. Residues: CASSFQTPNEQYF.